The TCR beta chain under discussion was sequenced for a study of beta chain features in type 1 diabetes (dated by TCRdb to the late 2010s). For the wider study: Mean age, gender distribution, total cell number and subset yield did not differ between patients and healthy donors. A total of about 100 million sorted cells were examined across all samples, and RNA yield correlated strongly with the number of cells per subset. The study compared the TCRB repertoires of sorted circulating CD4+ T cell subsets in recently diagnosed type 1 diabetes patients with those in matched healthy donors. Naive and central memory subsets were obtained from all 30 or so donors, but regulatory and stem cell-like memory subsets were isolated from only 8 patients and about eight healthy donors.

Overall results and qualifications from the work: HLA sub-analyses involved small numbers of individuals, so any influence of HLA type on TCRB rearrangement remained unresolved. Naive, central memory and regulatory TCRB repertoires appeared to be more alike among patients than among healthy donors. In all four CD4+ subsets, TCRB CDR3 length was moderately but significantly shorter in type 1 diabetes patients. Because cDNA rather than genomic DNA was sequenced, highly expressing activated cells could have been over-represented, although no difference in activation and CD3 levels was found between groups. Shorter templates might be favored by PCR, yet because patient and control samples were amplified and corrected together, any such skew would affect both groups equally. At VDJ recombination sites, patients with type 1 diabetes made fewer insertions and deleted more nucleotides, a pattern implying thymic rearrangement abnormalities.

Each donor gave one peripheral blood draw, averaging about 100 mL, which was collected into heparinised tubes. Naive, central memory, regulatory and stem cell-like memory CD4+ T cells were sorted on a BD FACSAria II using a panel including CD45RO, CCR7, CD25, CD127, CD95 and CD27. All sorted populations exceeded 98% purity. PBMCs were separated immediately by Lymphoprep density gradient centrifugation and were stained directly, without being cultured. Samples were stained and sorted in pairs, with one healthy donor and one patient per experiment, so that batch effects were minimized. The entire isolated RNA was reverse transcribed using the High Capacity cDNA Reverse Transcription Kit, and thus expressed TCRB transcripts were sequenced. Naive, central memory and regulatory T cell samples underwent deep immunoSEQ sequencing, averaging about 3.57 million total reads per sample. After sorted cells were lysed in RLT buffer, RNA was extracted with DNase-treated RNeasy Micro or Mini kits, with the choice depending on cell number. Each cell subset was processed separately to prevent cross-contamination, with patient and healthy donor samples processed together. Using the immunoSEQ multiplex PCR, TCRB sequences were amplified from cDNA into 87-bp fragments spanning the CDR3 region. Sequencing of the amplicons was done on the Illumina HiSeq platform. As for the original processing: PCR bias was computationally corrected using synthetic template baselines, reads within Hamming distance 2 were collapsed, and singletons that could not be merged were discarded. Reads were aligned against IMGT to assign V, D and J genes, CDR3 length and insertions or deletions at six rearrangement sites. Within each subset, clonotype counts were normalized to the number of sorted cells before true diversity and Gini coefficients were calculated with the tcR R package. Repertoire sharing was quantified using the overlap coefficient calculated on TCRB nucleotide sequences. As a proxy for the pre-selection repertoire, out-of-frame TCRB sequences from naive cells were analyzed. TCRdb took over this immuneACCESS table, retaining in-frame rearrangements with V and J assigned. Such tables are incomplete; in checked studies, under half of the missing clones stem from an unresolved V gene, and the remainder is unexplained. The V and J calls and clone size were taken over from that table, and D and trimming were inferred from the DNA. This sample is represented by under 500,000 clones; approximately 30% of them were singletons. The ten largest clones capture roughly 0.06% of the sample.

This clone was detected only a few times. The target of this receptor is not known. Qualities for individual bases were not recorded, and no much larger clone is one base off. The CDR3, cysteine through phenylalanine, is 15 amino acids long. The sequence is cut down to CDR3 DNA, 45 bases in frame from base 1. CDR1 and CDR2 are read off the germline V gene as SGDLS and YYNGEE. At the junction V is shortened by 0 bases and J by 4 bases, with 10 bases in between. Material for sequencing was naive CD4+ T cells from blood. The meaning of the sample's cell subset or site label: true naive CD4+ T cells. This receptor was identified in a man between 18 and 35 years old in good health. This chain joins TRBV9 to TRBJ2-2, with the D segment identity uncertain. The CDR3 protein sequence reads: CASSVGLRGTGELFF. The nucleotide sequence reads TGTGCCAGCAGCGTAGGACTGCGAGGCACCGGGGAGCTGTTTTTT.